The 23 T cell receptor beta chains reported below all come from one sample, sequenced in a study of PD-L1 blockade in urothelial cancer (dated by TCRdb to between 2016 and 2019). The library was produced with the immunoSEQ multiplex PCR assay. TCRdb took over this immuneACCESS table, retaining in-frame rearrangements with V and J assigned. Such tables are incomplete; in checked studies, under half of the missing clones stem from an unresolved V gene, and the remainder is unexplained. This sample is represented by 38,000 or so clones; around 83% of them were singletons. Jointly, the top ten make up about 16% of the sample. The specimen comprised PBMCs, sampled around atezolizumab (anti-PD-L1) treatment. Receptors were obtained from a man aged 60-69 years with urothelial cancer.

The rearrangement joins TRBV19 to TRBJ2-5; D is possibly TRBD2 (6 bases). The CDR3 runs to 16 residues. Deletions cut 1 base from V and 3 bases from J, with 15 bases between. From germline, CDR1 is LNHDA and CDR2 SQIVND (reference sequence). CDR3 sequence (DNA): TGTGCCAGTAGTATAGTATGGGGAGGAGCCAAAGAGACCCAGTACTTC. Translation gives CASSIVWGGAKETQYF.

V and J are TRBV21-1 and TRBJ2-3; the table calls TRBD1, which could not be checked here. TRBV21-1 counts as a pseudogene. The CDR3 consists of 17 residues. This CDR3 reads CASSSDRMKTSTDTQYF. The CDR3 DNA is TGTGCCAGCAGCTCCGACAGGATGAAAACTAGCACAGATACGCAGTATTTT.

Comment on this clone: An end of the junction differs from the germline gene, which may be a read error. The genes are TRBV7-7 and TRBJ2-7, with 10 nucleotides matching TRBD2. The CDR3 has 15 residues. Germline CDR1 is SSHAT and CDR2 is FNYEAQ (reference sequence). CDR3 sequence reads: CASSPGLATVYEQYF. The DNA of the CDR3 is TGTGCTAGCAGCCCGGGACTAGCGACGGTCTACGAGCAGTACTTC.

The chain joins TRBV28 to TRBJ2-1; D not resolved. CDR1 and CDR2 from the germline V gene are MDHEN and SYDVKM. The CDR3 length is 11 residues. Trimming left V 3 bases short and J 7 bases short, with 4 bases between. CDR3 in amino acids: CASSFRNEQFF. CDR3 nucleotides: TGTGCCAGCAGTTTCCGGAATGAGCAGTTCTTC. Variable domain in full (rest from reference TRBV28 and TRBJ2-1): DVKVTQSSRYLVKRTGEKVFLECVQDMDHENMFWYRQDPGLGLRLIYFSYDVKMKEKGDIPEGYSVSREKKERFSLILESASTNQTSMYLCASSFRNEQFFGPGTRLTVL.

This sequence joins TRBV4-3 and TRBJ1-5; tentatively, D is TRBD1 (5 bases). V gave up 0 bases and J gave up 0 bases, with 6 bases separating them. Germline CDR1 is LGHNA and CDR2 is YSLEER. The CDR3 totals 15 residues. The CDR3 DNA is TGCGCCAGCAGCCAAGATAGGGGTAGCAATCAGCCCCAGCATTTT. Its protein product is CASSQDRGSNQPQHF.

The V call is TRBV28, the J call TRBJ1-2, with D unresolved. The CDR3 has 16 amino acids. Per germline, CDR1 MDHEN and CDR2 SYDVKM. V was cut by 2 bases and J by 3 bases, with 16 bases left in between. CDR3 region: CASSLTSARSDYGYTF. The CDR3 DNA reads TGTGCCAGCAGTTTAACTTCCGCGAGATCTGACTATGGCTACACCTTC.

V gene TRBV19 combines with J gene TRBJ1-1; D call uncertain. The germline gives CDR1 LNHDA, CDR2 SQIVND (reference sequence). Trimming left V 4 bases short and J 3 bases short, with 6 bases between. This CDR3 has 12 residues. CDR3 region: CASSRAYTEAFF. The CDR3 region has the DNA TGTGCCAGTAGTAGGGCATACACTGAAGCTTTCTTT.

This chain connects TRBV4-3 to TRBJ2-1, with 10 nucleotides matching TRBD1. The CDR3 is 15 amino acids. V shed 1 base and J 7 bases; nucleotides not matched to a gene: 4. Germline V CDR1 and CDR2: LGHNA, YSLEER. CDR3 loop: CASSQVGQGVNEQFF. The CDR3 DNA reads TGCGCCAGCAGCCAAGTAGGACAGGGGGTAAATGAGCAGTTCTTC.

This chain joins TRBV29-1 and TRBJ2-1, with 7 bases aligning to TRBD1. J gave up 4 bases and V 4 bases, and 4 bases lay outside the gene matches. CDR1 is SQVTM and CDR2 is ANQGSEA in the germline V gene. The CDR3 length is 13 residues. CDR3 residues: CSVVQGNYNEQFF. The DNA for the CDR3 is TGCAGCGTTGTACAGGGGAATTACAATGAGCAGTTCTTC.

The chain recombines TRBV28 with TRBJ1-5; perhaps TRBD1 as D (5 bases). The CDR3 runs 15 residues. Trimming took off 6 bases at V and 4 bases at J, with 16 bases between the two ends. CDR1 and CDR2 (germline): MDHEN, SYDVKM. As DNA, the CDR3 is TGTGCCAGCAGCCACCAGAGACAGTGGAATCAGCCCCAGCATTTT. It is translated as CASSHQRQWNQPQHF.

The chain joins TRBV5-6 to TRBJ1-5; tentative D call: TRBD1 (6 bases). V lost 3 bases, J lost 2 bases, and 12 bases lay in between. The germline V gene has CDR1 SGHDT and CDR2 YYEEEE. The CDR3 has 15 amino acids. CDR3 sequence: CASSSQGLGNQPQHF. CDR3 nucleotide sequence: TGTGCCAGCAGCTCACAGGGTTTGGGCAATCAGCCCCAGCATTTT.

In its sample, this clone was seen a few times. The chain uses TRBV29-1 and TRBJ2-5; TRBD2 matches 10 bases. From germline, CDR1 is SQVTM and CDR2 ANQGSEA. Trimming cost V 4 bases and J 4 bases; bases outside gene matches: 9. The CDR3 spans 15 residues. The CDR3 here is CSVVPGTSVGETQYF. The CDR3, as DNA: TGCAGCGTTGTACCCGGGACTAGCGTTGGAGAGACCCAGTACTTC.

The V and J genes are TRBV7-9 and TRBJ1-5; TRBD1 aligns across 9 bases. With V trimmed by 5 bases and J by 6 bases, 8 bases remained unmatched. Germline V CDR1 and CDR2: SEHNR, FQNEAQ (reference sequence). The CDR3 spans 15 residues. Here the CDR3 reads CASSPRDRAPQPQHF. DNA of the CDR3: TGTGCCAGCAGCCCCCGGGACAGGGCTCCTCAGCCCCAGCATTTT.

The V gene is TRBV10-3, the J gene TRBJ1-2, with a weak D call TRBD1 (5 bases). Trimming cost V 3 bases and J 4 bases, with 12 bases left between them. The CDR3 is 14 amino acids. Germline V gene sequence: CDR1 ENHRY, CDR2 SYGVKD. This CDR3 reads CAISDPRGSYGYTF. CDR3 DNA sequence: TGTGCCATCAGTGATCCCCGGGGGAGCTATGGCTACACCTTC.

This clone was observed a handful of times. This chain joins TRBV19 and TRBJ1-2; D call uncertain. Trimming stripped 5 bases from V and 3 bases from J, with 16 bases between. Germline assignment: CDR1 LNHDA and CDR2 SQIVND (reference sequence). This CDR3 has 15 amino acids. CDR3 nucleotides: TGTGCCAGTAGTCCCCGAGTTGGGCCCGACTATGGCTACACCTTC. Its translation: CASSPRVGPDYGYTF.

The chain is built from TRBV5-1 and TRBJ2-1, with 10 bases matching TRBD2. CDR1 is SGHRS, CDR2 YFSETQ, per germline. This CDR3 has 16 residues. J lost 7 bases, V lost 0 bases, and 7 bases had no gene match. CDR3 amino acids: CASSLAGASGGNEQFF. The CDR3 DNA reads TGCGCCAGCAGCTTGGCCGGTGCTAGCGGGGGAAATGAGCAGTTCTTC.

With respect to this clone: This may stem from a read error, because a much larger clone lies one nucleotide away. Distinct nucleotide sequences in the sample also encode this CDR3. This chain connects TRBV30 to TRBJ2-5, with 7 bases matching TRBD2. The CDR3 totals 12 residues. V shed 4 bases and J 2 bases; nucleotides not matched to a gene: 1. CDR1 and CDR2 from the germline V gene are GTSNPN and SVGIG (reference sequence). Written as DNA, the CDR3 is TGTGCCTGGACTAGCGGACAAGAGACCCAGTACTTC. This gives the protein CAWTSGQETQYF.

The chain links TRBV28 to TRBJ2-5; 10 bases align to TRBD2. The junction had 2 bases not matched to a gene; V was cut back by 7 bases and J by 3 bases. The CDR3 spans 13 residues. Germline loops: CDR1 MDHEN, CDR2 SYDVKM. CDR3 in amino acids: CASTLAGEETQYF. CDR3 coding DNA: TGTGCCAGCACCCTAGCGGGAGAAGAGACCCAGTACTTC.

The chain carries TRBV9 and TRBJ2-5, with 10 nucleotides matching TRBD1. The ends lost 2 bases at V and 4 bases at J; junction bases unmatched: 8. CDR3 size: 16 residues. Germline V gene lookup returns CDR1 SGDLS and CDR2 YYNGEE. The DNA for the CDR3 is TGTGCCAGCAGCGTTTCCGGGACAGGGGCTGGAGAGACCCAGTACTTC. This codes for CASSVSGTGAGETQYF.

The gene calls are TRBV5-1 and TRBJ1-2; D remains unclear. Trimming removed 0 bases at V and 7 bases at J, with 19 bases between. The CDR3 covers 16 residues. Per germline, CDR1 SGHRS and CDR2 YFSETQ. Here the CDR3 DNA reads TGCGCCAGCAGCTTGGGGCAGCACGAGGTTTCTGGTGGCTACACCTTC. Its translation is CASSLGQHEVSGGYTF. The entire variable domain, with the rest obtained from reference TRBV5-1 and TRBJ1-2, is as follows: KAGVTQTPRYLIKTRGQQVTLSCSPISGHRSVSWYQQTPGQGLQFLFEYFSETQRNKGNFPGRFSGRQFSNSRSEMNVSTLELGDSALYLCASSLGQHEVSGGYTFGSGTRLTVV.

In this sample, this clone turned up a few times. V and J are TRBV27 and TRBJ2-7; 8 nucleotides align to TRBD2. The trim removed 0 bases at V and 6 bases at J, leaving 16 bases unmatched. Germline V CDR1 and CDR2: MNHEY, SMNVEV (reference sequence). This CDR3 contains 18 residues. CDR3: CASSLSTSGSRFPIEQYF. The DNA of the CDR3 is TGTGCCAGCAGTTTATCTACCAGCGGGAGTAGATTCCCCATCGAGCAGTACTTC.

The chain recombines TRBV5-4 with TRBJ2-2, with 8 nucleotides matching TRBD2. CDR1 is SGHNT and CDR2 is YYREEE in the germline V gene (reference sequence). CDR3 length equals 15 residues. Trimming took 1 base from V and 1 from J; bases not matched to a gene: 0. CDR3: CASSLTSGNTGELFF. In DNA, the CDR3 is TGTGCCAGCAGCTTGACTAGCGGGAACACCGGGGAGCTGTTTTTT.

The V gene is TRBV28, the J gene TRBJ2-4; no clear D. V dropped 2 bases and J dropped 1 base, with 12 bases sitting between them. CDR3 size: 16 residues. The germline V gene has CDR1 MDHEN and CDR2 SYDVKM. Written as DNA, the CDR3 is TGTGCCAGCAGTTTACGTCCAGGCCGGGCCAAAAACATTCAGTACTTC. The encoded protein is CASSLRPGRAKNIQYF.